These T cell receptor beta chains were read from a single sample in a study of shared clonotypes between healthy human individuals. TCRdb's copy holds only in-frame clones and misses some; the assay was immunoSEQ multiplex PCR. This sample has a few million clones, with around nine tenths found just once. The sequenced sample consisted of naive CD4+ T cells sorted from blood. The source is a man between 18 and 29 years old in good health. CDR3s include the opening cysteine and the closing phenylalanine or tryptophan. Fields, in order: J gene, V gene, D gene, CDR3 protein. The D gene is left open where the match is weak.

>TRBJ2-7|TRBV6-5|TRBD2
CASSSGGGAYEQYF
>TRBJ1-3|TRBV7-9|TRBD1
CASSFSGTGLGNTIYF
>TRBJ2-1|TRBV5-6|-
CASSLVFASESSYNEQFF
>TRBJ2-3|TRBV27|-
CASSLWGSGPDTQYF
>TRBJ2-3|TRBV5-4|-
CASSGGFTDTQYF
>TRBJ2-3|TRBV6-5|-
CASSYLHTQYF
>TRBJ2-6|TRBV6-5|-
CASHSPRSGANVLTF
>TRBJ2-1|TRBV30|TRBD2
CAWSLAGGWHEQFF
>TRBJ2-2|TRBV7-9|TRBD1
CASSLGQGYNTGELFF
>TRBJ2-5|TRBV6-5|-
CASSRTVGAETQYF
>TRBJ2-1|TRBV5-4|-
CASSLPQGSYNEQFF
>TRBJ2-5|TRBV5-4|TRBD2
CASSDPGLASQETQYF
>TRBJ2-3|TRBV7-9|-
CASHGSTDTQYF
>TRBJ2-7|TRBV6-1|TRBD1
CASSWTGGSYEQYF
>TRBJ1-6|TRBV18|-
CASSHGTAVYNSPLHF
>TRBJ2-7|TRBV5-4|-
CASSLTGQGTHEQYF
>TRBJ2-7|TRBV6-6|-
CASKATGSTYEQYF
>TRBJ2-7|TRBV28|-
CASTPGGLGTYEQYF
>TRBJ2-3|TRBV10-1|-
CASSPSGLAEYF
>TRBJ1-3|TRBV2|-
CASSEARGREVWDSGNTIYF
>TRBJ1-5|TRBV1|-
CTSSLIRDRGHSNQPQHF
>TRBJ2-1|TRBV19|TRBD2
CASSSLTSGSYNEQFF
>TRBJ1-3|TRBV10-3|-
CAISESSSSGNTIYF
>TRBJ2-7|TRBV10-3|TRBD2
CAISEWGSGNSYEQYF
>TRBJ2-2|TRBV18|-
CASSPRQGSGELFF
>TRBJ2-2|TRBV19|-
CASSSPGVITGELFF
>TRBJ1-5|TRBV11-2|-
CASSVNNQPQHF
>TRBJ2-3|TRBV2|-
CASSYQGSSTDTQYF
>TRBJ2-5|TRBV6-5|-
CASSYLGSETQYF
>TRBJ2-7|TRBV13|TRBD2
CASSPEGRGGEKQYF
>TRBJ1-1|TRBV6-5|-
CASSYRQGMNTEAFF
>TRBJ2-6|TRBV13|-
CASSLRGSGANVLTF
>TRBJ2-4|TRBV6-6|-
CASSYEGSDKNIQYF
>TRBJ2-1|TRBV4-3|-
CASSQEVGRVHEQFF
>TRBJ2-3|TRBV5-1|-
CASSLGPSQYF
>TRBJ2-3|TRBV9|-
CASSPLGPSTDTQYF
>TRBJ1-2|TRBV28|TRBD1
CASTLGQGGRGYTF
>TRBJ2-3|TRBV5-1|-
CASTPGGGTTDTQYF
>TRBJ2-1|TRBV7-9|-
CASSRDGTYNEQFF
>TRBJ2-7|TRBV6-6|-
CASSYFAGTEQYF
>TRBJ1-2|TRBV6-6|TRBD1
CASSPVPGQGNYGYTF
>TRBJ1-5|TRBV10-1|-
CASSESLDQPQHF
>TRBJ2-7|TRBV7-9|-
CASSLQAVEQYF
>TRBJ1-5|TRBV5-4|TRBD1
CASSFNRGGLDGPQHF
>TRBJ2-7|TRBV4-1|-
CASSQDLRQGSEEQYF
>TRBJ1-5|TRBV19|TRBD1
CASSHGQAKTNQPQHF
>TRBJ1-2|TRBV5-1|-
CASSPAPTGQANYGYTF
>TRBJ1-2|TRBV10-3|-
CAISLRGDGYTF
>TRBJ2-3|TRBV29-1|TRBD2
CSVDGGATDTQYF
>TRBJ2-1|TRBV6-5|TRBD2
CASRQPGLAYNEQFF
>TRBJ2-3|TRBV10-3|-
CAIREGGTVPTDTQYF